This TCR beta chain was found in a study of response to subunit inactivated influenza vaccine. The study, taken as a whole, reports: A suggestion made by the authors is that each seasonal influenza vaccination recruits few new T cells.

Of note for this clonotype: What it recognizes is unknown.

The V and J ends lost 1 base and 6 bases respectively, with 16 bases between them. In germline, CDR1 is LGHNA, CDR2 YSLEER. This CDR3 is built from 15 residues. One entry per CDR3 protein results from TCRdb running MiXCR on the RT-PCR reads. The sample yields under 850,000 distinct CDR3 sequences, 18% seen once. This sample comprised PBMCs from blood, obtained about 5 days after vaccination. The receptor comes from a man aged 50-59 years who received an inactivated influenza vaccine. This chain uses TRBV4-3 with TRBJ2-7; D uncertain. CDR3 amino acids: CASSQGYTDPSEQYF. DNA for the CDR3: TGCGCCAGCAGCCAAGGGTACACCGACCCTAGCGAGCAGTACTTC.